The 18 T cell receptor beta chains below all came from one sample that was sequenced in a study of glioma-infiltrating T cells. Using RNA template, CDR3s of TCR alpha and beta were amplified with iRepertoire arm-PCR. TCRdb recomputed calls from the multiplex PCR reads with MiXCR, one row per CDR3 protein. Of roughly 120,000 distinct CDR3 sequences listed, under 30% are singletons. The sequencing input was glioma tissue, nonneoplastic brain tissue, or PBMCs (not recorded which). The receptor source for this set is a human donor with low-grade glioma or glioblastoma, undergoing nonglioma brain surgery, or in good health (not recorded which).

Comments on this clonotype: A much larger clone lies one base from this, so it may be a read error. The genes are TRBV9 and TRBJ1-4; D is undetermined. Trimming stripped 2 bases from V and 4 bases from J, with 12 bases between. This CDR3 has 15 residues. In germline, CDR1 is SGDLS, CDR2 YYNGEE. The CDR3 region has the DNA TGTGCCAGCAGCGTGAGGGAACTCCGTAATGAAAAACTGTTTTTT. Its protein product is CASSVRELRNEKLFF.

This clonotype occurred many times. The chain employs TRBV2 and TRBJ1-5; the D is unclear. CDR1 is SNHLY, CDR2 FYNNEI, per germline. V dropped 7 bases and J dropped 6 bases, with 10 bases sitting between them. The CDR3 extends over 12 amino acids. CDR3 sequence: CASKGEGQPQHF. CDR3 in DNA: TGTGCCAGCAAGGGCGAGGGTCAGCCCCAGCATTTT.

The J gene is TRBJ2-7, the V gene TRBV27; 8 bases line up with TRBD1. The V gene's germline CDR1 is MNHEY and CDR2 SMNVEV (reference sequence). The CDR3 has 14 residues. V gave up 3 bases and J gave up 3 bases; unmatched junction bases: 4. CDR3 DNA sequence: TGTGCCAGCAGTTTGAGGACAGGGTTCTACGAGCAGTACTTC. Its protein is CASSLRTGFYEQYF.

Details on this clonotype: One junction end does not reproduce the germline sequence, and a read error may be involved. The chain carries TRBV28 and TRBJ2-5; TRBD2 agrees at 7 bases. There are 19 residues in the CDR3. Germline CDR1 MDHEN, CDR2 SYDVKM. The CDR3: CASSFFGKLSGTVGETEYF. The CDR3 DNA sequence: TGTGCCAGCAGTTTCTTTGGGAAGTTAAGCGGGACCGTCGGGGAGACCGAGTACTTC.

On this clonotype itself: The junction differs from germline at one of its ends, possibly a read error. This chain links TRBV7-2 with TRBJ2-7, with D possibly being TRBD2 (5 bases). This CDR3 is 16 amino acids long. Germline V gene lookup returns CDR1 SGHTA and CDR2 FQGNSA. CDR3 loop: CASSQDLRTGSYEQYF. In nucleotides, the CDR3 is TGCGCCAGCAGCCAAGATCTCAGGACTGGCTCCTACGAGCAGTACTTC.

This clonotype has a count of ten or more. The chain uses TRBV2 and TRBJ1-3; D may be TRBD1 (6 bases). CDR1 is SNHLY, CDR2 FYNNEI, per germline. V dropped 2 bases and J dropped 2 bases, with 16 bases sitting between them. The CDR3 length is 17 residues. CDR3: CASSEYLPGATGNTIYF. The CDR3, as DNA: TGTGCCAGCAGTGAATATCTCCCGGGGGCAACTGGAAACACCATATATTTT.

This clonotype was picked up many times. This chain joins TRBV7-2 and TRBJ1-1; D is undetermined. The CDR3 runs to 15 residues. V gave up 2 bases and J gave up 0 bases, with 10 bases separating them. Germline CDR1 reads SGHTA; CDR2 reads FQGNSA. The CDR3, as DNA: TGTGCCAGCAGCTTAAATCGACAACTGAACACTGAAGCTTTCTTT. As protein: CASSLNRQLNTEAFF. The full variable domain, completed using reference TRBV7-2 and TRBJ1-1, is GAGVSQSPSNKVTEKGKDVELRCDPISGHTALYWYRQSLGQGLEFLIYFQGNSAPDKSGLPSDRFSAERTGGSVSTLTIQRTQQEDSAVYLCASSLNRQLNTEAFFGQGTRLTVV.

This clonotype was seen many times. J is TRBJ1-1 and V is TRBV5-4, with no clear D. The CDR3 is 15 residues long. Trimming pared 6 bases from V and 5 bases from J, leaving 20 bases between. Germline-derived CDR1 and CDR2 are SGHNT and YYREEE (reference sequence). The CDR3 loop is CASTHMKGGETEAFF. For the CDR3, the DNA is TGTGCCAGCACCCATATGAAGGGAGGCGAGACTGAAGCTTTCTTT.

The rearrangement joins TRBV19 to TRBJ2-3; D may correspond to TRBD1 or TRBD2 (6 bases each). The CDR3 length is 15 residues. Germline V gene sequence: CDR1 LNHDA, CDR2 SQIVND (reference sequence). Trimming removed 4 bases at V and 2 bases at J, with 13 bases between. CDR3 residues: CASSKQGLSTDTQYF. Written as DNA, the CDR3 is TGTGCCAGTAGTAAACAGGGACTTTCCACAGATACGCAGTATTTT. The variable domain in full, with the rest retrieved from reference TRBV19 and TRBJ2-3, is DGGITQSPKYLFRKEGQNVTLSCEQNLNHDAMYWYRQDPGQGLRLIYYSQIVNDFQKGDIAEGYSVSREKKESFPLTVTSAQKNPTAFYLCASSKQGLSTDTQYFGPGTRLTVL.

Turning to this clonotype: A junction end diverges from the germline sequence, so it may reflect a read error. The V and J genes are TRBV7-2 and TRBJ2-1; D gene unclear. The CDR3 contains 15 residues. CDR1 is SGHTA, CDR2 FQGNSA, per germline. As DNA, the CDR3 is TGTGCCAACAGCTTAAATCCGAGCTCCTACAATGAGCAGCTCTTC. Translated, it gives CANSLNPSSYNEQLF.

Concerning this clonotype itself: This may stem from a read error, because a much larger clone lies one nucleotide away. The V and J genes are TRBV7-3 and TRBJ2-5; tentatively, D is TRBD1 or TRBD2 (5 bases each). Germline CDR1 and CDR2: SGHTA and FQGTGA. The CDR3 consists of 12 residues. This CDR3 is CASSLGLGTRYF. The DNA of the CDR3 is TGTGCCAGCAGCTTGGGCTTAGGGACCCGGTACTTC.

This clonotype was observed many times. DNA of the CDR3: TGTGCCAGCAGTTACTCTCCGCTAGCGGGTCGGGGGGTTTACAATGAGCAGTTCTTC. Translation: CASSYSPLAGRGVYNEQFF. The chain is built from TRBV6-2 or TRBV6-3 and TRBJ2-1; 8 nucleotides match TRBD2. Per the germline V gene, CDR1 is MNHEY and CDR2 is SVGEGT. Trimming removed 0 bases from V and 4 bases from J; junction bases left unmatched: 14. The CDR3 totals 19 residues.

Many counts were recorded for this clonotype. V gene TRBV28 combines with J gene TRBJ1-1, with D maybe TRBD1 (5 bases). Germline V gene lookup returns CDR1 MDHEN and CDR2 SYDVKM. Trimming took 5 bases from V and 5 from J, leaving 15 bases between them. The CDR3 contains 14 residues. In nucleotides, the CDR3 is TGTGCCAGCAGTACCCAGGGCGTGGTAACTGAAGCTTTCTTT. As protein: CASSTQGVVTEAFF.

The CDR3 protein is CASSSSVGSEQYF. The CDR3 nucleotides read TGTGCCAGCAGCTCGAGCGTGGGGTCCGAGCAGTACTTC. The rearrangement links TRBV7-3 to TRBJ2-7; D is uncertain. The CDR3 spans 13 residues. V was clipped by 4 bases and J by 6 bases, with 13 bases between them. Germline V CDR1 and CDR2: SGHTA, FQGTGA. The variable domain in full, with the rest retrieved from reference TRBV7-3 and TRBJ2-7, is GAGVSQTPSNKVTEKGKYVELRCDPISGHTALYWYRQSLGQGPEFLIYFQGTGAADDSGLPNDRFFAVRPEGSVSTLKIQRTERGDSAVYLCASSSSVGSEQYFGPGTRLTVT.

This clonotype was detected ten times or more. The chain is built from TRBV28 and TRBJ1-1; D remains unclear. The germline CDR1 and CDR2 sequences are MDHEN and SYDVKM. Trimming took 6 bases from V and 0 from J, leaving 11 bases between them. CDR3 length equals 14 residues. The CDR3 DNA is TGTGCCAGCAGGCCGGGCCCCTTGAACACTGAAGCTTTCTTT. Amino acid sequence: CASRPGPLNTEAFF.

On this clonotype: One base away lies a much larger clone, so this may be a sequencing read error. The V and J genes are TRBV27 and TRBJ2-1; 8 nucleotides line up with TRBD2. The trim removed 5 bases at V and 6 bases at J, leaving 12 bases unmatched. The CDR3 contains 16 residues. From germline, CDR1 is MNHEY and CDR2 SMNVEV (reference sequence). CDR3 protein: CASSPTLAGGCNEQFF. The CDR3 DNA follows: TGTGCCAGCAGTCCGACTCTAGCGGGCGGCTGCAATGAGCAGTTCTTC.

Worth noting for this clonotype: Being one base from a much bigger clone, this may be a read error. The J gene is TRBJ2-4, the V gene TRBV2, with TRBD1 matching 7 bases. V shed 4 bases and J 6 bases; nucleotides not matched to a gene: 9. Per the germline V gene, CDR1 is SNHLY and CDR2 is FYNNEI. The CDR3 sequence is 15 residues long. CDR3 bases: TGTGCCAGCAGTGGGGAAACAGGGGTAGCAAACATTCAGTACTTC. Protein: CASSGETGVANIQYF.

CDR3 loop: CASSGRRGSSYNEQFF. In DNA, the CDR3 is TGTGCCAGCAGCGGCCGGCGGGGGAGCTCCTACAATGAGCAGTTCTTC. The rearrangement links TRBV5-6 to TRBJ2-1; the match to TRBD2 covers 7 bases. V gave up 4 bases and J gave up 0 bases; unmatched junction bases: 7. The CDR3 length is 16 residues. The V gene's germline CDR1 is SGHDT and CDR2 YYEEEE.